The 20 T cell receptor beta chains below all came from one sample that was sequenced in a study of shared clonotypes between healthy human individuals. Clones were sequenced by immunoSEQ multiplex PCR, and TCRdb holds only the in-frame ones, with some missing. The sample shows roughly 2.5 million clones, approximately 90% of them seen only once. The sequenced sample was naive CD4+ T cells sorted from blood. The subset denotes: CD45RA+ positively selected. The source is a young man in good health.

Remarks on this clone: Other nucleotide sequences from this sample produce the same CDR3. The rearrangement links TRBV4-1 to TRBJ2-3, with D uncertain. Germline CDR1 and CDR2: MGHRA and YSYEKL. V was trimmed by 1 base and J by 0 bases, leaving 5 bases between them. This CDR3 comprises 14 residues. The DNA for the CDR3 is TGCGCCAGCAGCCAAGCCCATAGCACAGATACGCAGTATTTT. As protein: CASSQAHSTDTQYF.

The rearrangement uses TRBV6-5 and TRBJ2-7, with TRBD2 identical over 7 bases. Unmatched junction bases numbered 8, after V lost 2 bases and J lost 7 bases. In germline, CDR1 is MNHEY, CDR2 SVGAGI. This CDR3 comprises 14 residues. CDR3 loop: CASSYRGDHREQYF. The CDR3 bases are TGTGCCAGCAGTTACCGGGGGGACCACAGGGAGCAGTACTTC.

The rearrangement uses TRBV7-2 and TRBJ2-5; perhaps TRBD1 as D (5 bases). With the DNA end fitting TRBJ2-7 better, the J assignment may be wrong. CDR3 length: 15 amino acids. Looked up from germline, CDR1 is SGHTA and CDR2 is FQGNSA. The DNA for the CDR3 is TGTGCCAGCAGCTTAGAGGGTGGGGCTTTCTACGAGCAGTACTTC. Encoded protein: CASSLEGGAFYEQYF.

This clone was seen a single time. This chain uses TRBV4-2 with TRBJ1-2, with 7 bases lining up with TRBD1. The CDR3 runs 15 residues. Looked up from germline, CDR1 is LGHNA and CDR2 is YNFKEQ. The V and J ends lost 1 base and 3 bases, in that order; junction bases with no gene match: 5. The DNA of the CDR3 is TGTGCCAGCAGCCAAGTTGACAGGGCAGACTATGGCTACACCTTC. Translation: CASSQVDRADYGYTF.

Notes on this clone: Other DNA sequences in the sample encode the same CDR3. This chain links TRBV6-5 with TRBJ1-1; D possibly corresponds to TRBD1 (5 bases). The germline gives CDR1 MNHEY, CDR2 SVGAGI. This CDR3 has 15 amino acids. Trimming took 2 bases from V and 0 from J, leaving 10 bases between them. CDR3 region: CASSYGGLVNTEAFF. The CDR3 coding sequence is TGTGCCAGCAGTTACGGGGGGTTGGTGAACACTGAAGCTTTCTTT.

V usage is TRBV5-6 and J usage is TRBJ1-2; D uncertain. Looked up from germline, CDR1 is SGHDT and CDR2 is YYEEEE. This CDR3 is built from 14 residues. Trimming removed 4 bases from V and 2 bases from J, with 12 bases in between. CDR3 sequence (DNA): TGTGCCAGCAGCCTTTCCGGAGAGAACTATGGCTACACCTTC. Translating gives CASSLSGENYGYTF.

The chain recombines TRBV7-9 with TRBJ2-1; D may be TRBD1 (7 bases). CDR1 and CDR2 from the germline V gene are SEHNR and FQNEAQ (reference sequence). The CDR3 loop spans 17 amino acids. V lost 4 bases, J lost 4 bases, and 20 bases lay in between. CDR3 protein: CASSSPQGLGGYNEQFF. The DNA for the CDR3 is TGTGCCAGCAGCTCCCCACAGGGGCTCGGGGGATACAATGAGCAGTTCTTC. Supplemented by reference TRBV7-9 and TRBJ2-1, the full variable domain reads DTGVSQNPRHKITKRGQNVTFRCDPISEHNRLYWYRQTLGQGPEFLTYFQNEAQLEKSRLLSDRFSAERPKGSFSTLEIQRTEQGDSAMYLCASSSPQGLGGYNEQFFGPGTRLTVL.

This CDR3 is CASSVIAGGPGTQYF. Written as DNA, the CDR3 is TGTGCCAGCAGCGTAATAGCGGGAGGGCCTGGGACGCAGTATTTT. The V and J genes are TRBV9 and TRBJ2-3; 11 bases align to TRBD2. Germline loops: CDR1 SGDLS, CDR2 YYNGEE. This CDR3 has 15 amino acids. Losses at the gene ends were 1 base for V and 9 bases for J; bases not matched to a gene: 7.

The gene calls are TRBV9 and TRBJ2-7, with a weak D call TRBD2 (6 bases). CDR3 length equals 15 residues. Trimming removed 0 bases at V and 4 bases at J, with 14 bases between. CDR1 and CDR2 (germline): SGDLS, YYNGEE. The CDR3 sequence: CASSVEASERYEQYF. In DNA, the CDR3 is TGTGCCAGCAGCGTAGAAGCTAGCGAGAGATACGAGCAGTACTTC.

Comment on this clone: The same CDR3 also results from other DNA sequences found in this sample. This rearrangement joins TRBV6-1 to TRBJ2-7; 8 bases agree with TRBD1. With 6 bases clipped from V and 0 bases from J, the junction kept 4 bases outside the gene matches. The CDR3 totals 14 residues. The germline V gene encodes CDR1 MNHNS and CDR2 SASEGT. CDR3 nucleotides: TGTGCCAGCAGCGGACAGGGAATCTCCTACGAGCAGTACTTC. Translation: CASSGQGISYEQYF.

This clone has only a few counts. The chain carries TRBV4-1 and TRBJ1-5; 7 positions agree with TRBD1. Germline loops: CDR1 MGHRA, CDR2 YSYEKL. V gave up 0 bases and J gave up 4 bases; unmatched junction bases: 0. The CDR3 totals 14 residues. CDR3 sequence: CASSQDRGNQPQHF. The CDR3 region has the DNA TGCGCCAGCAGCCAAGACAGGGGGAATCAGCCCCAGCATTTT.

The CDR3 DNA follows: TGTGCCAGCAGCTTACGCCCTACAGATCCCCCCTACTATGGCTACACCTTC. Translation: CASSLRPTDPPYYGYTF. This chain connects TRBV11-2 to TRBJ1-2; D uncertain. The length of the CDR3 is 17 residues. The germline CDR1 and CDR2 sequences are SGHAT and FQNNGV. The V gene lost 2 bases and the J gene lost 3 bases, with 19 bases spanning the gap.

The V call is TRBV5-1, the J call TRBJ2-1; maybe TRBD2 (6 bases). The CDR3 covers 14 residues. CDR1 is SGHRS, CDR2 YFSETQ, per germline. V was clipped by 3 bases and J by 5 bases, with 12 bases between them. The CDR3: CASSSGTFNNEQFF. Here the CDR3 DNA reads TGCGCCAGCAGCTCCGGGACTTTCAACAATGAGCAGTTCTTC.

V and J are TRBV30 and TRBJ1-4, with D possibly TRBD1 on 5 matching bases. The CDR3 has 15 amino acids. Germline CDR1 is GTSNPN and CDR2 is SVGIG (reference sequence). Between the trimmed V and J ends, which lost 0 bases and 8 bases, there was a span of 16 bases. The CDR3 loop is CAWSVPTPRGEKLFF. CDR3 sequence (DNA): TGTGCCTGGAGTGTACCTACACCGAGGGGCGAAAAACTGTTTTTT.

The chain is built from TRBV30 and TRBJ1-2, with D possibly being TRBD1 (5 bases). The germline gives CDR1 GTSNPN, CDR2 SVGIG (reference sequence). The CDR3 has 12 amino acids. V was clipped by 2 bases and J by 8 bases, with 12 bases between them. CDR3 protein: CAWSTGAGGYTF. The DNA for the CDR3 is TGTGCCTGGAGTACCGGGGCGGGAGGCTACACCTTC.

This clone has just one count. The gene calls are TRBV7-2 and TRBJ2-3, with D possibly matching TRBD2 (5 bases). Between the trimmed V and J ends, which lost 1 base and 3 bases, there was a span of 8 bases. CDR1 and CDR2 from the germline V gene are SGHTA and FQGNSA. The CDR3 is made up of 14 amino acids. CDR3 nucleotide sequence: TGTGCCAGCAGCTTAGGACTAACGACAGATACGCAGTATTTT. Its protein product is CASSLGLTTDTQYF.

The gene calls are TRBV2 and TRBJ1-1, with 10 bases lining up with TRBD1. This CDR3 has 14 amino acids. Germline V gives CDR1 SNHLY, CDR2 FYNNEI. The junction had 3 bases not matched to a gene; V was cut back by 4 bases and J by 4 bases. The CDR3 spells CASSADRGSTEAFF. CDR3 nucleotide sequence: TGTGCCAGCAGTGCGGACAGGGGGTCCACTGAAGCTTTCTTT.

The sample holds a few counts of this clone. Within the sample, other DNA sequences also encode this same CDR3. The rearrangement uses TRBV7-2 and TRBJ2-4; D is unclear. Between the trimmed V and J ends, which lost 0 bases and 3 bases, there was a span of 0 bases. This CDR3 is 12 amino acids long. The V gene's germline CDR1 is SGHTA and CDR2 FQGNSA. The CDR3: CASSLAKNIQYF. Written as DNA, the CDR3 is TGTGCCAGCAGCTTAGCCAAAAACATTCAGTACTTC. The entire variable domain, with the rest obtained from reference TRBV7-2 and TRBJ2-4, is as follows: GAGVSQSPSNKVTEKGKDVELRCDPISGHTALYWYRQSLGQGLEFLIYFQGNSAPDKSGLPSDRFSAERTGGSVSTLTIQRTQQEDSAVYLCASSLAKNIQYFGAGTRLSVL.

This clone was counted between two and nine times. The chain is built from TRBV5-1 and TRBJ1-1; a weak D match, TRBD1 (5 bases). This CDR3 spans 12 amino acids. V lost 0 bases and J 10 bases, leaving 10 bases between the germline ends. Germline values: CDR1 SGHRS, CDR2 YFSETQ. The CDR3 loop is CASSLAAGGAFF. The CDR3 nucleotides are TGCGCCAGCAGCTTGGCTGCCGGGGGAGCTTTCTTT.

This clone appeared once. The V call is TRBV2, the J call TRBJ1-5, with D uncertain. V lost 3 bases, J lost 3 bases, and 15 bases lay in between. The CDR3 extends over 16 amino acids. Germline-derived CDR1 and CDR2 are SNHLY and FYNNEI. In DNA form, the CDR3 reads TGTGCCAGCAGTGAGGAACTCGCTAAAGCCAATCAGCCCCAGCATTTT. Amino acid sequence: CASSEELAKANQPQHF.